The following is a TCR beta chain sequence with its context. The PCR ran on 60 Vbeta and 13 Jbeta primers. The data were produced by immunoSEQ multiplex PCR, yet TCRdb's version contains in-frame clones alone and is incomplete. The repertoire includes more than 95,000 clones, about 78% of them detected once, and approximately 3.8% sits in the top ten. This record belongs to a study of cytomegalovirus exposure and HLA in healthy donors. On the study more broadly: In an early release, HLA-typed donors contributed tens of millions of unique TCR sequences. In terms of ancestry, the Caucasian-associated cluster contained around 79% of the roughly 400 genotyped donors.

CDR3 length equals 15 residues. The V gene's germline CDR1 is SGHRS and CDR2 YFSETQ. The V and J ends lost 2 bases and 7 bases, in that order; junction bases with no gene match: 9. Healthy bone marrow donors formed the donor group. J is TRBJ2-4 and V is TRBV5-1; 7 nucleotides align to TRBD1. Specimen: PBMCs. The clonotype comes from a man under 40 in good health and CMV-seronegative. The CDR3: CASSFSGGVDNIQYF. The CDR3, as DNA: TGCGCCAGCAGCTTTTCAGGGGGAGTCGACAACATTCAGTACTTC. The full variable domain, rest sourced from reference TRBV5-1 and TRBJ2-4, is KAGVTQTPRYLIKTRGQQVTLSCSPISGHRSVSWYQQTPGQGLQFLFEYFSETQRNKGNFPGRFSGRQFSNSRSEMNVSTLELGDSALYLCASSFSGGVDNIQYFGAGTRLSVL.